This T cell receptor (beta chain) was sequenced in a study of blood T cell repertoires in COVID-19. About the research overall: Sources were T cells, B-cell-depleted T cells, or PBMCs; the material itself was cDNA or gDNA.

As originally analysed: Estimated nucleated cell counts came from reference gene primer amplification. Profiled with immunoSEQ multiplex PCR; TCRdb holds only in-frame clones, not every one. V and J calls and clone size are given by that table; D and trimming were obtained from the DNA. Among about 250,000 clones, roughly 90% were seen once, and the ten largest hold about 6%. This clone has only one observation. Participants came from 24 US areas, aged about 18 to 100 years. Cohorts were based on clinical histories the participants reported. This TCR came from a woman in her twenties or thirties with acute COVID-19. Material for sequencing was PBMCs or T cells enriched from blood (not recorded which).

CDR3 region: CASSLASGQSSYEQYF. In DNA form, the CDR3 reads TGTGCCAGCAGCTTGGCCTCGGGACAGAGCTCCTACGAGCAGTACTTC. The genes are TRBV5-4 and TRBJ2-7; TRBD1 agrees at 7 bases. The CDR3 is made up of 16 amino acids. J lost 0 bases, V lost 0 bases, and 6 bases had no gene match. Per the germline V gene, CDR1 is SGHNT and CDR2 is YYREEE (reference sequence).